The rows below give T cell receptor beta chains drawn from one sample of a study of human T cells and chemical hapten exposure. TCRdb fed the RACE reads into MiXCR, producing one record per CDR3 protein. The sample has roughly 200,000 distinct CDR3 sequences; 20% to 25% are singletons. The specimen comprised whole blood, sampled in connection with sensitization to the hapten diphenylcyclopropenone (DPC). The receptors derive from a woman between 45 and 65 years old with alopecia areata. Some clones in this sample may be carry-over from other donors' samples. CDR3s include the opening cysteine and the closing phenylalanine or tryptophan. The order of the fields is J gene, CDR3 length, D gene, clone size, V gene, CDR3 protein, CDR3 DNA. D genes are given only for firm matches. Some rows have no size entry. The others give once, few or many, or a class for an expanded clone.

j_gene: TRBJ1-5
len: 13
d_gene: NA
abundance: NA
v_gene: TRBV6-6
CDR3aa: CASSYLSNQPQHF
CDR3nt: TGTGCCAGCAGTTACTTGAGCAATCAGCCCCAGCATTTT

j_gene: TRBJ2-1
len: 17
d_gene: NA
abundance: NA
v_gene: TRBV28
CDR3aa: CASSPLAGSGAYNEQFF
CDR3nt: TGTGCCAGCAGCCCCCTCGCCGGGTCGGGAGCCTACAATGAGCAGTTCTTC

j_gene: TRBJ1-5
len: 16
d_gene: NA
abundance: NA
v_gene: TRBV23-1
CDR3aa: CASSQSRRGLDQPQHF
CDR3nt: TGCGCCAGCAGTCAATCGCGCAGGGGACTTGATCAGCCCCAGCATTTT

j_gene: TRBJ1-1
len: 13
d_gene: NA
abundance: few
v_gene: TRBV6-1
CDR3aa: CASSEPAGAEAFF
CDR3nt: TGTGCCAGCAGTGAACCGGCAGGAGCCGAAGCTTTCTTT

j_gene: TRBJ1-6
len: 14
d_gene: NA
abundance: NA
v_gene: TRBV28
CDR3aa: CASSLLGRNSPLHF
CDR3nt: TGTGCCAGCAGTTTATTAGGGCGTAATTCACCCCTCCACTTT

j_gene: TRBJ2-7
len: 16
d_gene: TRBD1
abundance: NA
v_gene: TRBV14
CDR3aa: CASSPPPGQGRYEQYF
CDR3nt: TGTGCCAGCAGCCCCCCCCCGGGACAGGGGAGGTACGAGCAGTACTTC

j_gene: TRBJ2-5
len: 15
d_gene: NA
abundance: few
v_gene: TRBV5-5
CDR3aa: CASSLVVGVEETQYF
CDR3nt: TGTGCCAGCAGCTTGGTCGTAGGGGTAGAAGAGACCCAGTACTTC

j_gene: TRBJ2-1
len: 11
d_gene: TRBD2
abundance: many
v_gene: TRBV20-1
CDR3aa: CSALFSGSAFF
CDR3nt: TGCAGTGCCCTGTTTAGCGGGAGTGCCTTCTTC

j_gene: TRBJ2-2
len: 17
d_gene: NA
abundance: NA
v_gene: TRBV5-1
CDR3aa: CASSPSPGNLNTGELFF
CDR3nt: TGCGCCAGCAGCCCTTCGCCAGGGAATCTAAACACCGGGGAGCTGTTTTTT

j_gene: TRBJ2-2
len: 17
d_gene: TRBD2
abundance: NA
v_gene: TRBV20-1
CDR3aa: CSASSEGVAGATGELFF
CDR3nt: TGCAGTGCTAGCTCGGAGGGGGTAGCGGGAGCAACCGGGGAGCTGTTTTTT

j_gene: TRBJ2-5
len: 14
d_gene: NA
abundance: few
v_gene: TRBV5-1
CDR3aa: CASSLERPSETQYF
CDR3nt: TGCGCCAGCAGCTTGGAGCGTCCCTCGGAGACCCAGTACTTC

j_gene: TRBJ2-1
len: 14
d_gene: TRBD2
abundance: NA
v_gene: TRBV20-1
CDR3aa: CSALGLAGMGEQFF
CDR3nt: TGCAGTGCTCTCGGACTAGCGGGAATGGGTGAGCAGTTCTTC

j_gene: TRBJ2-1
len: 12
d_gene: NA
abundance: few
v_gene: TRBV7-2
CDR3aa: CASSDTVNEQFF
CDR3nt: TGTGCCTCGTCGGACACCGTTAATGAGCAGTTCTTC

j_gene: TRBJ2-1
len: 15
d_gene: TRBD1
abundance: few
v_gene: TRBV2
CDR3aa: CASSEEGQDYNEQFF
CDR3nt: TGTGCCAGCAGTGAAGAGGGACAGGACTACAATGAGCAGTTCTTC

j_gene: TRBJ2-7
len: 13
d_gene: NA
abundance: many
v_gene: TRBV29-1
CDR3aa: CSVAWGAAYEQYF
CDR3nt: TGCAGCGTTGCCTGGGGGGCCGCCTACGAGCAGTACTTC

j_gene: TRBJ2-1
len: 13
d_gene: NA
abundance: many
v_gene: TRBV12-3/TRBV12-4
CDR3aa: CASSRTPDNEQFF
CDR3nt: TGTGCCAGCAGTAGGACACCAGACAATGAGCAGTTCTTC

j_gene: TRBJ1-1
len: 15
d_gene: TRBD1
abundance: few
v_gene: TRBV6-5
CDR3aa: CASSYRDRGNTEAFF
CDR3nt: TGTGCCAGCAGTTACAGGGACAGGGGGAACACTGAAGCTTTCTTT

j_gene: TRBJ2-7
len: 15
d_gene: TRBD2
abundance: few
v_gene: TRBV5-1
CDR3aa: CASSEGLAGVRWQYF
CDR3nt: TGCGCCAGCAGCGAGGGACTAGCGGGAGTACGTTGGCAGTACTTC

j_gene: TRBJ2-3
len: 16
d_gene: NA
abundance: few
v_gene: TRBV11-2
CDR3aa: CASSLLSSASTDTQYF
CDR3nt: TGTGCCAGCAGCTTACTTTCTAGTGCTAGCACAGATACGCAGTATTTT

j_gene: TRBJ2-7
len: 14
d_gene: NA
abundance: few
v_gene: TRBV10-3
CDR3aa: CAIRSGRSSYEQYF
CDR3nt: TGTGCCATCAGATCGGGACGCAGCTCCTACGAGCAGTACTTC

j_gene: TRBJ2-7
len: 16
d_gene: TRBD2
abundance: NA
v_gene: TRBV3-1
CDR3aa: CASSQDRGLAGGKQYF
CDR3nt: TGTGCCAGCAGCCAAGATCGGGGACTAGCGGGAGGGAAGCAGTACTTC

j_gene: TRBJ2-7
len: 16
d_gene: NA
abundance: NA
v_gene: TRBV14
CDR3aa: CASSQAPGWVGYEQYF
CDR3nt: TGTGCCAGCAGCCAAGCCCCAGGATGGGTTGGTTACGAGCAGTACTTC

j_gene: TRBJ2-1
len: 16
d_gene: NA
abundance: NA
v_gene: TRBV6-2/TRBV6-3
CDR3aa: CASMYGVAALDNEQFF
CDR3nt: TGTGCCAGCATGTACGGGGTAGCGGCTCTAGACAATGAGCAGTTCTTC

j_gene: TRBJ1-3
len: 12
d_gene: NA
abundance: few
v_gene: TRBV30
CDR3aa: CAWRAFGNTIYF
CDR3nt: TGTGCCTGGCGGGCTTTTGGAAACACCATATATTTT

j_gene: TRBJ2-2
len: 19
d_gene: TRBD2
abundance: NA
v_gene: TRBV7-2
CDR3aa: CASSTPFSGRPLNTGELFF
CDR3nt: TGTGCCAGCAGCACCCCCTTTAGCGGGAGGCCACTGAACACCGGGGAGCTGTTTTTT

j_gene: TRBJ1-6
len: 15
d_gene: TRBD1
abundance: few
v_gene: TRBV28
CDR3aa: CASSIAGGLSSPLHF
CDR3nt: TGTGCCAGCAGTATCGCAGGGGGCTTGAGTTCACCCCTCCACTTT

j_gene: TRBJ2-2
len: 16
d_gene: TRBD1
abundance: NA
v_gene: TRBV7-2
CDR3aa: CASSLAQGFFTGELFF
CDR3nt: TGTGCCAGCAGCTTAGCACAGGGGTTTTTCACCGGGGAGCTGTTTTTT

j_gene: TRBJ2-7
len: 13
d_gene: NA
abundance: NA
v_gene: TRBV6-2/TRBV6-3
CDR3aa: CASSYSAGYEQYF
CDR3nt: TGTGCCAGCAGTTACTCCGCCGGATACGAGCAGTACTTC